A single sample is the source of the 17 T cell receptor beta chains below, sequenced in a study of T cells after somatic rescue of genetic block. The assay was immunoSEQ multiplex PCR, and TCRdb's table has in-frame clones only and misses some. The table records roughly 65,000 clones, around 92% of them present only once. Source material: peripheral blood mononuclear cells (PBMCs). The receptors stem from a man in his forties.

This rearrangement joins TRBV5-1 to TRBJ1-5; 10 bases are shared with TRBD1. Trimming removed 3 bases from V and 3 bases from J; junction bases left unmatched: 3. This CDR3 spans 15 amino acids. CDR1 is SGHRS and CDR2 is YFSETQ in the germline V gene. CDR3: CASSSGQGDNQPQHF. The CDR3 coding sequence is TGCGCCAGCAGCTCCGGACAGGGGGACAATCAGCCCCAGCATTTT.

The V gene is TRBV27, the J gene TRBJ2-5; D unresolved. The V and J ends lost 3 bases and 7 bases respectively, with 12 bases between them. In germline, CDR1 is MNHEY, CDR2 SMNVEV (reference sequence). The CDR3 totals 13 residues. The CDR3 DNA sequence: TGTGCCAGCAGTTTTTCGGTCACTGGGACCCAGTACTTC. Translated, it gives CASSFSVTGTQYF.

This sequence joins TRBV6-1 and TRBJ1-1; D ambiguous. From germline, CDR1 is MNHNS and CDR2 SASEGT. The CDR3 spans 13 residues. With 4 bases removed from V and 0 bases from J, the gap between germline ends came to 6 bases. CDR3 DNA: TGTGCCAGCAGTGTTACAGTGAACACTGAAGCTTTCTTT. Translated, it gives CASSVTVNTEAFF.

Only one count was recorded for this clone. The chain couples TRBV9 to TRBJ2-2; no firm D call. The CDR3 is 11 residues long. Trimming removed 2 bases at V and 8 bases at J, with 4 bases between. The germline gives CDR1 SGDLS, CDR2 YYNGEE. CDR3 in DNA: TGTGCCAGCAGCGTCCAGGGGGAGCTGTTTTTT. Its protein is CASSVQGELFF.

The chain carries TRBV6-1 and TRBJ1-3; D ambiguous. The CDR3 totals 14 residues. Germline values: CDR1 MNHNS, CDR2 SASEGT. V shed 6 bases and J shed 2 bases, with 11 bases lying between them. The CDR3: CASRSTLAGNTIYF. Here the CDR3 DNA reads TGTGCCAGCAGATCGACCTTGGCTGGAAACACCATATATTTT.

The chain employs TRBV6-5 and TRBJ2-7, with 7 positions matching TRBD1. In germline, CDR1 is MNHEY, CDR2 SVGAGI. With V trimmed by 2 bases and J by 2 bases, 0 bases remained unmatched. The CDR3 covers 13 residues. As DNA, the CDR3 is TGTGCCAGCAGTTACGACAGGGCCTACGAGCAGTACTTC. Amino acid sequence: CASSYDRAYEQYF.

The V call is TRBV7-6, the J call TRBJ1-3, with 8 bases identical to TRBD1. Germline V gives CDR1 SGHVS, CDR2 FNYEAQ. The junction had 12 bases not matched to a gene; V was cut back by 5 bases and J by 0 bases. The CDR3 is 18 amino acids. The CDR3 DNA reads TGTGCCAGCAGCCGGAATCCAGGGGGCCCTGGCTCTGGAAACACCATATATTTT. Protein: CASSRNPGGPGSGNTIYF.

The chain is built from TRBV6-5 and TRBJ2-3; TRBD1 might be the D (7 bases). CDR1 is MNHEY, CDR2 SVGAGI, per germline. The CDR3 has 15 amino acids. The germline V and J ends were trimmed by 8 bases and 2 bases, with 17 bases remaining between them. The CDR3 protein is CASRGTAINTDTQYF. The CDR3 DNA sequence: TGTGCCAGCCGGGGGACAGCCATTAACACAGATACGCAGTATTTT.

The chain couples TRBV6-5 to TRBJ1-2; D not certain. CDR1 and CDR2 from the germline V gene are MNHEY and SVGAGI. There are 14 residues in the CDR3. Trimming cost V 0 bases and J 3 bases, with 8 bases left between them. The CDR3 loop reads CASSYSGPHYGYTF. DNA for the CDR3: TGTGCCAGCAGTTACTCGGGTCCCCACTATGGCTACACCTTC.

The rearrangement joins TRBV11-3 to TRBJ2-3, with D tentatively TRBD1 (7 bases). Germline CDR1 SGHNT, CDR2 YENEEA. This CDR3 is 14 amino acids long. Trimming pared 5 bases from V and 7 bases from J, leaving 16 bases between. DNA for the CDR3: TGTGCCAGCAGCCGACAGGGAGGAGGAAATACGCAGTATTTT. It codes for CASSRQGGGNTQYF.

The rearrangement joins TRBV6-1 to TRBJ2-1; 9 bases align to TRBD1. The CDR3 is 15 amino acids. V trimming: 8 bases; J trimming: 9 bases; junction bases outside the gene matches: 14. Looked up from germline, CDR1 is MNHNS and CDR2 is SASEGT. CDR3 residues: CASSPGTGIPTEQFF. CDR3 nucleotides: TGTGCCAGCTCCCCGGGGACAGGGATACCGACTGAGCAGTTCTTC.

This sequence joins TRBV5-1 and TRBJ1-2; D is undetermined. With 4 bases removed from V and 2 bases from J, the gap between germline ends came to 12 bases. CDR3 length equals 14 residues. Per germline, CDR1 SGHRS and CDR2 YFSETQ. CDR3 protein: CASSPPGLNYGYTF. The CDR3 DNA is TGCGCCAGCAGCCCCCCCGGACTAAACTATGGCTACACCTTC.

The CDR3 here is CASSKGQQETQYF. In DNA form, the CDR3 reads TGCGCCAGCAGCAAGGGACAGCAAGAGACCCAGTACTTC. The V call is TRBV5-1, the J call TRBJ2-5; the match to TRBD1 covers 7 bases. Per the germline V gene, CDR1 is SGHRS and CDR2 is YFSETQ. Unmatched junction bases numbered 2, after V lost 4 bases and J lost 2 bases. The length of the CDR3 is 13 residues.

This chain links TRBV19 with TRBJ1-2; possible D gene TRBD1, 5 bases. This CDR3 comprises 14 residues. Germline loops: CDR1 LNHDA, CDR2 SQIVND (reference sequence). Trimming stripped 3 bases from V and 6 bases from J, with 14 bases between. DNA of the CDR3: TGTGCCAGTAGTATTATTTCTCGGGGGAATGGCTACACCTTC. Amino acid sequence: CASSIISRGNGYTF.

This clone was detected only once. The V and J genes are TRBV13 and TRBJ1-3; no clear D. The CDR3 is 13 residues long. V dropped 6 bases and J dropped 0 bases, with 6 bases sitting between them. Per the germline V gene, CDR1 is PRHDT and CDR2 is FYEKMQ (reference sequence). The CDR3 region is CASSRSSGNTIYF. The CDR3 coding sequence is TGTGCCAGCAGTCGGAGCTCTGGAAACACCATATATTTT.

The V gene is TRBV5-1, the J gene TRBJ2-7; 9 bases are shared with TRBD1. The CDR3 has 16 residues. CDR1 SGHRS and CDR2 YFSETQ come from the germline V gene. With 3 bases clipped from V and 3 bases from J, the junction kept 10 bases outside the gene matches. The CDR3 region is CASSSGQGPSHYEQYF. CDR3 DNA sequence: TGCGCCAGCAGCTCCGGACAGGGGCCCTCTCACTACGAGCAGTACTTC.

The CDR3 DNA follows: TGCGCCAGCAGCTTTCGACTAGCGGGGCAAGAGACCCAGTACTTC. Translation gives CASSFRLAGQETQYF. The chain combines TRBV5-1 with TRBJ2-5; TRBD2 aligns across 11 bases. This CDR3 region has 15 residues. Germline V lookup: CDR1 SGHRS, CDR2 YFSETQ. Trimming took 2 bases from V and 2 from J; bases not matched to a gene: 2.